The 14 T cell receptor beta chains in this list originate from one sample, sequenced in a study of shared clonotypes between healthy human individuals. CD8 cells regarded as naive lacked CD45RO, were positively chosen for CCR7, and omitted terminally differentiated effector memory CD45RA+ cells. Some clones are missing from TCRdb's copy, which holds only in-frame ones; the method was immunoSEQ multiplex PCR. This table holds hundreds of thousands of clones, 96% found once. The sample consisted of naive CD8+ T cells sorted from blood. The origin of the receptors is a man younger than 45 in good health.

V is TRBV6-6 and J is TRBJ1-5; no reliable D call. The CDR3 is 15 amino acids. The V and J ends lost 5 bases and 4 bases respectively, with 15 bases between them. Germline assignment: CDR1 MNHNY and CDR2 SVGAGI (reference sequence). The CDR3 DNA sequence: TGTGCCAGCAGTCCCGACTGGGTAGTGAATCAGCCCCAGCATTTT. Residues: CASSPDWVVNQPQHF.

This chain connects TRBV29-1 to TRBJ2-1, with 9 bases identical to TRBD2. With 6 bases clipped from V and 7 bases from J, the junction kept 7 bases outside the gene matches. CDR1 and CDR2 from the germline V gene are SQVTM and ANQGSEA. The length of the CDR3 is 13 residues. The DNA of the CDR3 is TGCAGCGTGGCGGGAGGGTTCGTTAATGAGCAGTTCTTC. It encodes CSVAGGFVNEQFF.

J is TRBJ2-7 and V is TRBV27, with D perhaps assigned TRBD1 or TRBD2 (5 bases each). Trimming removed 7 bases at V and 1 base at J, with 8 bases between. Germline CDR1 and CDR2: MNHEY and SMNVEV (reference sequence). The CDR3 extends over 12 amino acids. The CDR3 protein is CASMGRSYEQYF. The CDR3 DNA sequence: TGTGCCAGCATGGGACGTTCCTACGAGCAGTACTTC.

As for this clone: Other DNA sequences in the same sample also yield this CDR3. The genes are TRBV20-1 and TRBJ2-1; D gene uncertain. V lost 1 base and J 8 bases, leaving 6 bases between the germline ends. The CDR3 loop spans 11 amino acids. CDR1 is DFQATT, CDR2 SNEGSKA, per germline (reference sequence). The CDR3 loop reads CSARVVDEQFF. The DNA for the CDR3 is TGCAGTGCTAGAGTAGTGGATGAGCAGTTCTTC.

The chain combines TRBV10-1 with TRBJ2-3; 12 nucleotides agree with TRBD1. Germline V gene data show CDR1 as WNHNN and CDR2 as SYGVQD (reference sequence). The CDR3 contains 16 residues. The junction had 5 bases not matched to a gene; V was cut back by 2 bases and J by 5 bases. The CDR3 sequence: CASSELGQGAGDTQYF. The CDR3 bases are TGCGCCAGCAGTGAGCTGGGACAGGGGGCAGGAGATACGCAGTATTTT.

A few counts support this clone. The chain combines TRBV6-5 with TRBJ1-2; the match to TRBD1 covers 11 bases. V dropped 5 bases and J dropped 7; count of bases not matched to a gene: 3. Germline CDR1 is MNHEY and CDR2 is SVGAGI. The CDR3 has 13 amino acids. CDR3 in DNA: TGTGCCAGCAGTACGGGGACAGGGGGTGGCTACACCTTC. This encodes CASSTGTGGGYTF.

V and J are TRBV7-2 and TRBJ2-7; 11 bases agree with TRBD2. Germline V gene sequence: CDR1 SGHTA, CDR2 FQGNSA. V gave up 2 bases and J gave up 3 bases; unmatched junction bases: 9. This CDR3 spans 17 amino acids. The CDR3 DNA is TGTGCCAGCAGCTTAAACCTAGCGGGAGGACCGCGCTACGAGCAGTACTTC. It translates to CASSLNLAGGPRYEQYF.

The rearrangement uses TRBV9 and TRBJ2-1; 9 nucleotides align to TRBD1. The V segment lost 5 bases and the J segment 6 bases; nucleotides outside the gene matches: 6. This CDR3 comprises 14 residues. CDR1 and CDR2 from the germline V gene are SGDLS and YYNGEE. CDR3 nucleotides: TGTGCCAGCAGTCCGAGGACAGGGGTCAATGAGCAGTTCTTC. Its protein product is CASSPRTGVNEQFF.

The V and J genes are TRBV7-6 and TRBJ2-7; a possible D gene is TRBD2 (6 bases). V lost 5 bases and J lost 0, with 23 bases in between. Looked up from germline, CDR1 is SGHVS and CDR2 is FNYEAQ. This CDR3 has 18 amino acids. The CDR3 here is CASSDSKAGTLFSYEQYF. For the CDR3, the DNA is TGTGCCAGCAGCGATTCCAAAGCGGGTACCTTGTTCTCCTACGAGCAGTACTTC. Supplemented by reference TRBV7-6 and TRBJ2-7, the full variable domain reads GAGVSQSPRYKVTKRGQDVALRCDPISGHVSLYWYRQALGQGPEFLTYFNYEAQQDKSGLPNDRFSAERPEGSISTLTIQRTEQRDSAMYRCASSDSKAGTLFSYEQYFGPGTRLTVT.

The CDR3 is CASSFDRGPTF. The CDR3 region has the DNA TGTGCCAGCAGCTTTGACAGGGGACCGACCTTC. The J gene is TRBJ1-2, the V gene TRBV11-2; TRBD1 matches 8 bases. The CDR3 loop spans 11 amino acids. The J segment lost 14 bases and the V segment lost 3 bases, leaving 5 bases of the junction unmatched. The germline gives CDR1 SGHAT, CDR2 FQNNGV.

The chain carries TRBV27 and TRBJ2-2; 8 nucleotides line up with TRBD2. Per the germline V gene, CDR1 is MNHEY and CDR2 is SMNVEV (reference sequence). J lost 4 bases, V lost 5 bases, and 12 bases had no gene match. CDR3 length: 17 residues. The CDR3 nucleotides are TGTGCCAGCAGTCGACGGGAAGCGGGAGTTCTCACCGGGGAGCTGTTTTTT. Translated, it gives CASSRREAGVLTGELFF.

CDR3 in DNA: TGCGCCAGCAGCTTGGACCGAGAAACTTGGTTCACTGAAGCTTTCTTT. Translated: CASSLDRETWFTEAFF. This rearrangement joins TRBV5-1 to TRBJ1-1; D is undetermined. This CDR3 is 16 amino acids long. Trimming took off 0 bases at V and 4 bases at J, with 16 bases between the two ends. Germline V gives CDR1 SGHRS, CDR2 YFSETQ.

The chain couples TRBV10-2 to TRBJ2-1; no clear D gene. CDR3 size: 14 residues. Germline V gene lookup returns CDR1 WSHSY and CDR2 SAAADI. Trimming took off 3 bases at V and 1 base at J, with 7 bases between the two ends. The CDR3, as DNA: TGCGCCAGCAGTGAAAGCGAATCCTACAATGAGCAGTTCTTC. It codes for CASSESESYNEQFF.

This clone has only one observation. The chain couples TRBV27 to TRBJ2-5; D ambiguous. The germline gives CDR1 MNHEY, CDR2 SMNVEV (reference sequence). This CDR3 contains 13 residues. V was clipped by 5 bases and J by 1 base, with 8 bases between them. The CDR3, as DNA: TGTGCCAGCAGTCCCCGGTCCCAAGAGACCCAGTACTTC. Translated: CASSPRSQETQYF.